The 15 T cell receptor beta chains listed next were all sequenced from one sample in a study of CD8 T cells in ankylosing spondylitis. TCRdb reprocessed the 5' RACE reads via MiXCR and lists one record per CDR3 protein. The sample contains about 220,000 distinct CDR3 sequences, 10% to 13% of which appear only once. Sequencing was done on a sample of blood, either unsorted or a sorted T cell fraction (not recorded which). Receptor source: a male donor with ankylosing spondylitis or in good health (not recorded which).

In its sample, this clonotype was seen many times. V and J are TRBV29-1 and TRBJ1-1; 7 nucleotides line up with TRBD1. The CDR3 consists of 12 residues. V trimming: 6 bases; J trimming: 5 bases; junction bases outside the gene matches: 6. Germline lookup yields CDR1 SQVTM and CDR2 ANQGSEA. The CDR3 coding sequence is TGCAGCGTGAGAACAGGGGTGACTGAAGCTTTCTTT. Translated, it gives CSVRTGVTEAFF.

This clonotype has at least ten counts. The chain has TRBV24-1 and TRBJ1-4; D not certain. Trimming stripped 5 bases from V and 5 bases from J, with 14 bases between. The germline CDR1 and CDR2 sequences are KGHDR and SFDVKD. The CDR3 sequence is 15 residues long. The chain's CDR3 is CATSARTDKNEKLFF. CDR3 nucleotide sequence: TGTGCCACCAGTGCCCGGACCGATAAAAATGAAAAACTGTTTTTT.

This clonotype was seen ten or more times. The chain is built from TRBV20-1 and TRBJ2-1; TRBD1 aligns across 8 bases. This CDR3 has 15 amino acids. CDR1 and CDR2 from the germline V gene are DFQATT and SNEGSKA (reference sequence). V trimming: 5 bases; J trimming: 3 bases; junction bases outside the gene matches: 9. The CDR3 nucleotides are TGCAGTGCTGCGCAGGGGGCTGTTTACTACAATGAGCAGTTCTTC. Protein sequence: CSAAQGAVYYNEQFF.

The genes are TRBV12-3 or TRBV12-4 and TRBJ2-4; D gene uncertain. The CDR3 length is 14 residues. The V gene lost 10 bases and the J gene lost 1 base, with 14 bases spanning the gap. For the CDR3, the DNA is TGTGCCACCCAACCGATTCGGGCCAAAAACATTCAGTACTTC. Amino acid sequence: CATQPIRAKNIQYF.

This clonotype was seen a few times. The genes are TRBV5-1 and TRBJ2-2; weak D call: TRBD1 (5 bases). The germline gives CDR1 SGHRS, CDR2 YFSETQ. Between the trimmed V and J ends, which lost 4 bases and 4 bases, there was a span of 11 bases. The CDR3 consists of 14 residues. CDR3 amino acids: CASSPDIPTGELFF. As DNA, the CDR3 is TGCGCCAGCAGCCCGGACATTCCCACCGGGGAGCTGTTTTTT. The variable domain in full, completed from reference TRBV5-1 and TRBJ2-2, reads KAGVTQTPRYLIKTRGQQVTLSCSPISGHRSVSWYQQTPGQGLQFLFEYFSETQRNKGNFPGRFSGRQFSNSRSEMNVSTLELGDSALYLCASSPDIPTGELFFGEGSRLTVL.

The sample holds many counts of this clonotype. The chain combines TRBV3-1 with TRBJ1-4, with D possibly matching TRBD1 (5 bases). The V end lost 0 bases, the J end lost 10 bases, and 18 bases lay between the germline ends. This CDR3 is built from 16 residues. Germline assignment: CDR1 LGHDT and CDR2 YNNKEL (reference sequence). CDR3 bases: TGTGCCAGCAGCCAAGATGGGACGCCTAAAACGGGAAAACTGTTTTTT. The encoded protein is CASSQDGTPKTGKLFF.

V and J are TRBV6-1 and TRBJ2-7; a possible D gene is TRBD1 (6 bases). The CDR3 sequence is 17 residues long. With 8 bases removed from V and 6 bases from J, the gap between germline ends came to 29 bases. Germline V gene lookup returns CDR1 MNHNS and CDR2 SASEGT. The CDR3 DNA sequence: TGTGCCAGCGAGAAAAACCCACAGGGCGGATTGTTTGGCGAGCAGTACTTC. Residues: CASEKNPQGGLFGEQYF.

This clonotype has ten or more counts. V gene TRBV7-9 combines with J gene TRBJ1-4, with D hard to call. Germline V lookup: CDR1 SEHNR, CDR2 FQNEAQ (reference sequence). The V end lost 1 base, the J end lost 5 bases, and 8 bases lay between the germline ends. CDR3 length: 14 amino acids. The CDR3 DNA follows: TGTGCCAGCAGCTTAGGCCCCGCGAATGAAAAACTGTTTTTT. Protein: CASSLGPANEKLFF.

In this sample, this clonotype turned up many times. The rearrangement links TRBV27 to TRBJ2-7; a weak D match, TRBD2 (6 bases). Between the trimmed V and J ends, which lost 6 bases and 0 bases, there was a span of 24 bases. The length of the CDR3 is 18 residues. Germline loops: CDR1 MNHEY, CDR2 SMNVEV (reference sequence). The CDR3, as DNA: TGTGCCAGCAGCTTCCGCGTCTCGGGACTCCAACACTCCTACGAGCAGTACTTC. This codes for CASSFRVSGLQHSYEQYF.

This clonotype was seen repeatedly, ten times or more. This rearrangement joins TRBV28 to TRBJ1-1, with TRBD1 identical over 7 bases. CDR3 length: 18 amino acids. Germline-derived CDR1 and CDR2 are MDHEN and SYDVKM. Germline trimming cut 4 bases from V and 1 base from J; bases unmatched to any gene: 15. The CDR3, as DNA: TGTGCCAGCAGTTCGCCCCGACAGGGTCTAGTTTGGAACACTGAAGCTTTCTTT. Protein sequence: CASSSPRQGLVWNTEAFF.

This clonotype has more than one count but fewer than ten. The J gene is TRBJ1-2, the V gene TRBV2; D may be TRBD1 (5 bases). Germline V gives CDR1 SNHLY, CDR2 FYNNEI. This CDR3 spans 15 amino acids. V lost 2 bases and J lost 8, with 18 bases in between. CDR3 sequence reads: CASSELGRTLEGYTF. The DNA for the CDR3 is TGTGCCAGCAGTGAACTGGGGCGGACCCTCGAGGGCTACACCTTC.

The table lists this clonotype with many counts. V is TRBV7-9 and J is TRBJ2-3; D is undetermined. The CDR3 runs 16 residues. Trimming took 0 bases from V and 0 from J, leaving 10 bases between them. Germline CDR1 and CDR2: SEHNR and FQNEAQ (reference sequence). DNA for the CDR3: TGTGCCAGCAGCTTAGCGGGCCAGCCTAGCACAGATACGCAGTATTTT. Residues: CASSLAGQPSTDTQYF. Full variable domain (remainder filled in from reference TRBV7-9 and TRBJ2-3): DTGVSQNPRHKITKRGQNVTFRCDPISEHNRLYWYRQTLGQGPEFLTYFQNEAQLEKSRLLSDRFSAERPKGSFSTLEIQRTEQGDSAMYLCASSLAGQPSTDTQYFGPGTRLTVL.

This clonotype was detected a few times. J is TRBJ2-5 and V is TRBV3-1; 7 bases are a match to TRBD1. The CDR3 has 15 amino acids. V shed 2 bases and J 2 bases; nucleotides not matched to a gene: 5. Germline CDR1 and CDR2: LGHDT and YNNKEL (reference sequence). The DNA for the CDR3 is TGTGCCAGCAGCCAAATGTCGACAGGGCAAGAGACCCAGTACTTC. Translation gives CASSQMSTGQETQYF.

This chain joins TRBV6-2 or TRBV6-3 and TRBJ2-1, with D perhaps TRBD2 (6 bases). Germline V CDR1 and CDR2: MNHEY, SVGEGT. V was shortened by 7 bases and J by 3 bases, with 13 bases between the two germline ends. CDR3 length equals 14 residues. The CDR3 protein is CASTGSGLYNEQFF. CDR3 in DNA: TGTGCCAGCACCGGGAGCGGCCTCTACAATGAGCAGTTCTTC.

This chain uses TRBV12-3 or TRBV12-4 with TRBJ2-2; a possible D gene is TRBD2 (6 bases). The CDR3 has 17 residues. V lost 7 bases and J 0 bases, leaving 18 bases between the germline ends. CDR3 nucleotide sequence: TGTGCCAGCACCGCTCACGCTAGCGTCGCGAACACCGGGGAGCTGTTTTTT. Its translation: CASTAHASVANTGELFF.